The 8 T cell receptor beta chains below come from one sample, sequenced in a study of cytomegalovirus exposure and HLA in healthy donors. Primers: 60 Vbeta forward and 13 Jbeta reverse. Generated by immunoSEQ multiplex PCR, the TCRdb table keeps only in-frame clones and is missing some. Of 130,000 to 150,000 clones detected, around 80% appear once; the ten largest clones hold around 2.9%. Material for sequencing was PBMCs. These receptors originate from a female donor in good health and CMV-seronegative.

V is TRBV27 and J is TRBJ2-1; 11 bases are shared with TRBD2. V was pared by 1 base and J by 9 bases, with 11 bases of the junction left unmatched. CDR3 length equals 17 residues. Germline V gene sequence: CDR1 MNHEY, CDR2 SMNVEV (reference sequence). The CDR3 DNA is TGTGCCAGCAGTTTATTAACTAGCGGGAGCTTAGGAGTTGAGCAGTTCTTC. The encoded protein is CASSLLTSGSLGVEQFF.

CDR3 bases: TGTGCCAGTAGGCACAGGGGGCGCGGGAACACCATATATTTT. It encodes CASRHRGRGNTIYF. The gene calls are TRBV19 and TRBJ1-3, with 9 bases aligning to TRBD1. CDR1 and CDR2 from the germline V gene are LNHDA and SQIVND (reference sequence). The V segment lost 6 bases and the J segment 7 bases; nucleotides outside the gene matches: 7. CDR3 length: 14 amino acids.

This sequence joins TRBV11-2 and TRBJ2-7; a weak D match, TRBD1 (6 bases). V was pared by 2 bases and J by 2 bases, with 13 bases between. CDR3 size: 15 residues. Germline CDR1 and CDR2: SGHAT and FQNNGV. The CDR3 reads CASSLSTGLTYEQYF. The CDR3 nucleotides read TGTGCCAGCAGCTTAAGCACAGGGCTGACCTACGAGCAGTACTTC.

V gene TRBV7-9 combines with J gene TRBJ2-5, with 8 bases lining up with TRBD1. The germline V gene has CDR1 SEHNR and CDR2 FQNEAQ (reference sequence). The length of the CDR3 is 14 residues. The trim removed 4 bases at V and 5 bases at J, leaving 6 bases unmatched. The CDR3 sequence: CASSSETGVETQYF. The CDR3 DNA is TGTGCCAGCAGCTCCGAGACAGGGGTCGAGACCCAGTACTTC.

The chain recombines TRBV6-1 with TRBJ1-3, with 7 bases matching TRBD1. The V and J ends lost 2 bases and 0 bases, in that order; junction bases with no gene match: 4. CDR1 is MNHNS and CDR2 is SASEGT in the germline V gene. This CDR3 is built from 16 residues. The CDR3 region is CASSELGGHSGNTIYF. The CDR3 nucleotides are TGTGCCAGCAGTGAATTAGGGGGCCACTCTGGAAACACCATATATTTT.

The gene calls are TRBV30 and TRBJ1-1; 7 positions match TRBD1. The germline V gene encodes CDR1 GTSNPN and CDR2 SVGIG (reference sequence). The CDR3 has 14 residues. V dropped 0 bases and J dropped 5; count of bases not matched to a gene: 6. The CDR3 DNA sequence: TGTGCCTGGAGTGTAGGCCAGGGGGTGACTGAAGCTTTCTTT. Encoded protein: CAWSVGQGVTEAFF.

This chain joins TRBV25-1 and TRBJ1-2, with TRBD1 matching 7 bases. The V and J ends lost 2 bases and 6 bases, in that order; junction bases with no gene match: 3. The CDR3 is 13 amino acids. Germline-derived CDR1 and CDR2 are MGHDK and SYGVNS. The CDR3 DNA sequence: TGTGCCAGCAGTGAAACAGGGGATAATGGCTACACCTTC. Translated: CASSETGDNGYTF.

This clone was seen just once. The J gene is TRBJ1-3, the V gene TRBV7-2; tentative D call: TRBD1 (5 bases). With 5 bases removed from V and 3 bases from J, the gap between germline ends came to 14 bases. This CDR3 contains 15 residues. Germline V gives CDR1 SGHTA, CDR2 FQGNSA. Here the CDR3 reads CASSPVGGIGNTIYF. The CDR3 region has the DNA TGTGCCAGCAGCCCTGTCGGGGGGATTGGAAACACCATATATTTT.